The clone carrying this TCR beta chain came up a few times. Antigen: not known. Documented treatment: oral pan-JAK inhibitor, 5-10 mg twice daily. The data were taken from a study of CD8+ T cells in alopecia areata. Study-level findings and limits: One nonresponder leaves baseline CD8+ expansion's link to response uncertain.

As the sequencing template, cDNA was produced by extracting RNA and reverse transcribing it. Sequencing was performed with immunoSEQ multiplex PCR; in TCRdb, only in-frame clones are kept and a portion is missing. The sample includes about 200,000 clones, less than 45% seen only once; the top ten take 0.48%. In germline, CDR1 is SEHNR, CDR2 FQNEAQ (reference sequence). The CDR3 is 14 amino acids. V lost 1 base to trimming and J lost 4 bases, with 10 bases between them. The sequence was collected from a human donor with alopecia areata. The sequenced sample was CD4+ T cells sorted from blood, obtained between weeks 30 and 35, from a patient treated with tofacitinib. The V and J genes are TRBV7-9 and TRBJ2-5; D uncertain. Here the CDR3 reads CASSLGAGRETQYF. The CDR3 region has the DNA TGTGCCAGCAGCTTAGGTGCAGGAAGAGAGACCCAGTACTTC.